These 28 T cell receptor beta chains share one sample of origin, sequenced in a study of cytomegalovirus exposure and HLA in healthy donors. Primers included in the PCR were 60 Vbeta and 13 Jbeta primers. Clones were read by immunoSEQ multiplex PCR, and TCRdb kept only the in-frame ones, dropping some. The sample has approximately 160,000 clones, around four fifths seen once. What was sequenced was PBMCs. These receptor sequences come from a young man in good health and CMV-seropositive.

The rearrangement joins TRBV7-9 to TRBJ1-1; 12 bases align to TRBD1. CDR1 and CDR2 from the germline V gene are SEHNR and FQNEAQ (reference sequence). The ends lost 7 bases at V and 4 bases at J; junction bases unmatched: 4. The CDR3 runs to 14 residues. The chain's CDR3 is CASTPGQGATEAFF. The CDR3 nucleotides are TGTGCCAGCACACCGGGACAGGGGGCCACTGAAGCTTTCTTT.

This clone was counted a few times. CDR3 region: CASSPPRSSYGYTF. CDR3 DNA sequence: TGTGCCAGTAGCCCCCCCAGGTCTTCCTATGGCTACACCTTC. The gene calls are TRBV19 and TRBJ1-2; D not resolved. The CDR3 consists of 14 residues. The germline CDR1 and CDR2 sequences are LNHDA and SQIVND (reference sequence). V was pared by 6 bases and J by 4 bases, with 15 bases between. Combining the CDR3 with reference TRBV19 and TRBJ1-2 gives the whole variable domain DGGITQSPKYLFRKEGQNVTLSCEQNLNHDAMYWYRQDPGQGLRLIYYSQIVNDFQKGDIAEGYSVSREKKESFPLTVTSAQKNPTAFYLCASSPPRSSYGYTFGSGTRLTVV.

The chain links TRBV19 to TRBJ1-2; D is perhaps TRBD1 (6 bases). Trimming stripped 3 bases from V and 4 bases from J, with 15 bases between. From germline, CDR1 is LNHDA and CDR2 SQIVND (reference sequence). This CDR3 comprises 15 residues. The CDR3 spells CASSITSDRIYGYTF. CDR3 sequence (DNA): TGTGCCAGTAGTATCACATCCGACAGGATCTATGGCTACACCTTC. Drawing the rest from reference TRBV19 and TRBJ1-2, the complete variable domain is DGGITQSPKYLFRKEGQNVTLSCEQNLNHDAMYWYRQDPGQGLRLIYYSQIVNDFQKGDIAEGYSVSREKKESFPLTVTSAQKNPTAFYLCASSITSDRIYGYTFGSGTRLTVV.

This rearrangement joins TRBV6-5 to TRBJ1-1; D is perhaps TRBD1 (5 bases). V was shortened by 6 bases and J by 0 bases, with 11 bases between the two germline ends. The CDR3 length is 14 residues. Germline V gene data show CDR1 as MNHEY and CDR2 as SVGAGI. CDR3 bases: TGTGCCAGCAGCGGGACTATTTTGAACACTGAAGCTTTCTTT. It yields the protein CASSGTILNTEAFF.

The rearrangement links TRBV2 to TRBJ2-7; D gene unclear. Germline values: CDR1 SNHLY, CDR2 FYNNEI. This CDR3 spans 11 amino acids. Trimming took off 6 bases at V and 2 bases at J, with 5 bases between the two ends. This CDR3 reads CASSPTYEQYF. Here the CDR3 DNA reads TGTGCCAGCAGCCCTACCTACGAGCAGTACTTC.

In regard to this clone: Distinct nucleotide sequences in the sample also encode this CDR3. The chain has TRBV9 and TRBJ1-1; a weak D match, TRBD1 (6 bases). Trimming cost V 3 bases and J 8 bases, with 8 bases left between them. Germline V CDR1 and CDR2: SGDLS, YYNGEE. The CDR3 is 11 amino acids. DNA for the CDR3: TGTGCCAGCAGCGCCCAGGGGGAAGCTTTCTTT. Translated, it gives CASSAQGEAFF.

This rearrangement joins TRBV7-8 to TRBJ1-1, with 8 bases lining up with TRBD1. The germline V gene encodes CDR1 SGHVS and CDR2 FQNEAQ. The CDR3 consists of 15 residues. Losses at the gene ends were 2 bases for V and 4 bases for J; bases not matched to a gene: 6. The CDR3 region is CASSLTGGDGTEAFF. DNA for the CDR3: TGTGCCAGCAGCTTAACAGGGGGAGATGGCACTGAAGCTTTCTTT.

This chain uses TRBV5-6 with TRBJ2-2; no firm D call. Germline CDR1 is SGHDT and CDR2 is YYEEEE. V was shortened by 1 base and J by 3 bases, with 7 bases between the two germline ends. This CDR3 contains 14 residues. The CDR3 nucleotides read TGTGCCAGCAGCTTGTATGTTGACACCGGGGAGCTGTTTTTT. This encodes CASSLYVDTGELFF. The variable domain in full, completed from reference TRBV5-6 and TRBJ2-2, reads DAGVTQSPTHLIKTRGQQVTLRCSPKSGHDTVSWYQQALGQGPQFIFQYYEEEERQRGNFPDRFSGHQFPNYSSELNVNALLLGDSALYLCASSLYVDTGELFFGEGSRLTVL.

The chain combines TRBV7-9 with TRBJ1-1, with 9 bases fitting TRBD1. J gave up 10 bases and V 1 base, and 13 bases lay outside the gene matches. This CDR3 has 16 amino acids. The germline V gene has CDR1 SEHNR and CDR2 FQNEAQ (reference sequence). CDR3 in amino acids: CASSLEGGTGRVGAFF. Written as DNA, the CDR3 is TGTGCCAGCAGCTTAGAAGGTGGGACAGGGAGGGTTGGAGCTTTCTTT.

J is TRBJ2-7 and V is TRBV6-5; TRBD1 matches at 11 bases. CDR1 MNHEY and CDR2 SVGAGI come from the germline V gene. V shed 5 bases and J 4 bases; nucleotides not matched to a gene: 4. The CDR3 has 14 amino acids. The CDR3 loop reads CASSTGTGGYEQYF. CDR3 in DNA: TGTGCCAGCAGTACTGGGACAGGGGGGTACGAGCAGTACTTC.

This clone was counted only a few times. V is TRBV18 and J is TRBJ2-7; TRBD1 agrees at 9 bases. Per germline, CDR1 KGHSH and CDR2 LQKENI. The J segment lost 0 bases and the V segment lost 5 bases, leaving 8 bases of the junction unmatched. The CDR3 has 16 residues. Written as DNA, the CDR3 is TGTGCCAGCTCATACGGGACAGGGACGAGCTCCTACGAGCAGTACTTC. Protein product: CASSYGTGTSSYEQYF. Full variable domain (rest looked up from reference TRBV18 and TRBJ2-7): NAGVMQNPRHLVRRRGQEARLRCSPMKGHSHVYWYRQLPEEGLKFMVYLQKENIIDESGMPKERFSAEFPKEGPSILRIQQVVRGDSAAYFCASSYGTGTSSYEQYFGPGTRLTVT.

This clone occurred a few times. J is TRBJ1-2 and V is TRBV5-4; D remains unclear. V was shortened by 3 bases and J by 8 bases, with 20 bases between the two germline ends. Germline assignment: CDR1 SGHNT and CDR2 YYREEE (reference sequence). The CDR3 totals 15 residues. As DNA, the CDR3 is TGTGCCAGCAGCTCCATATCGTTGGGAGAAGGGGGCTACACCTTC. Residues: CASSSISLGEGGYTF. The variable domain in full, completed from reference TRBV5-4 and TRBJ1-2, reads ETGVTQSPTHLIKTRGQQVTLRCSSQSGHNTVSWYQQALGQGPQFIFQYYREEENGRGNFPPRFSGLQFPNYSSELNVNALELDDSALYLCASSSISLGEGGYTFGSGTRLTVV.

This rearrangement joins TRBV19 to TRBJ2-1, with TRBD2 identical over 10 bases. The CDR3 totals 15 residues. Germline loops: CDR1 LNHDA, CDR2 SQIVND (reference sequence). V dropped 3 bases and J dropped 6; count of bases not matched to a gene: 5. The CDR3, as DNA: TGTGCCAGTAGTATCCCTAGCGGGAGTTTCAATGAGCAGTTCTTC. Protein: CASSIPSGSFNEQFF. Together with reference TRBV19 and TRBJ2-1, the CDR3 gives the full variable domain: DGGITQSPKYLFRKEGQNVTLSCEQNLNHDAMYWYRQDPGQGLRLIYYSQIVNDFQKGDIAEGYSVSREKKESFPLTVTSAQKNPTAFYLCASSIPSGSFNEQFFGPGTRLTVL.

This chain joins TRBV28 and TRBJ2-1, with 12 positions matching TRBD2. CDR3 size: 22 residues. Germline-derived CDR1 and CDR2 are MDHEN and SYDVKM. J lost 3 bases, V lost 4 bases, and 22 bases had no gene match. The CDR3 spells CASSSSYGGRGRTSGIYNEQFF. CDR3 coding DNA: TGTGCCAGCAGTTCATCCTACGGTGGCAGGGGAAGGACTAGCGGGATCTACAATGAGCAGTTCTTC. Full variable domain (rest looked up from reference TRBV28 and TRBJ2-1): DVKVTQSSRYLVKRTGEKVFLECVQDMDHENMFWYRQDPGLGLRLIYFSYDVKMKEKGDIPEGYSVSREKKERFSLILESASTNQTSMYLCASSSSYGGRGRTSGIYNEQFFGPGTRLTVL.

The chain links TRBV29-1 to TRBJ2-3; D remains unclear. V was pared by 4 bases and J by 2 bases, with 16 bases between. This CDR3 comprises 15 residues. Germline CDR1 and CDR2: SQVTM and ANQGSEA. The CDR3 region has the DNA TGCAGCGTTGCCCCCACAACGAACCCCACAGATACGCAGTATTTT. Protein product: CSVAPTTNPTDTQYF.

The rearrangement joins TRBV28 to TRBJ2-7; no clear D. Germline values: CDR1 MDHEN, CDR2 SYDVKM. The CDR3 has 12 residues. Trimming left V 8 bases short and J 7 bases short, with 15 bases between. CDR3 DNA: TGTGCCAGCGCTCTAGTGGCCACGGAGCAGTACTTC. Translated: CASALVATEQYF.

This clone is a singleton in its sample. The genes are TRBV30 and TRBJ1-1; the D gene is possibly TRBD1 (5 bases). The CDR3 covers 17 residues. Germline V CDR1 and CDR2: GTSNPN, SVGIG (reference sequence). Trimming took 0 bases from V and 3 from J, leaving 20 bases between them. The CDR3 reads CAWSVGGAANRYTEAFF. The CDR3 nucleotides are TGTGCCTGGAGTGTAGGTGGGGCTGCTAACCGGTACACTGAAGCTTTCTTT.

The rearrangement joins TRBV4-1 to TRBJ1-1; D gene ambiguous. The germline gives CDR1 MGHRA, CDR2 YSYEKL. There are 12 residues in the CDR3. Deletions cut 4 bases from V and 0 bases from J, with 3 bases between. As DNA, the CDR3 is TGCGCCAGCAGCCTCATGAACACTGAAGCTTTCTTT. Its translation is CASSLMNTEAFF.

The rearrangement uses TRBV7-6 and TRBJ2-7; 10 bases fit TRBD1. Germline assignment: CDR1 SGHVS and CDR2 FNYEAQ. J was trimmed by 4 bases and V by 3 bases; bases with no gene match: 6. There are 15 residues in the CDR3. CDR3 bases: TGTGCCAGCAGCTTGTCCGGGACAGGGGTGTACGAGCAGTACTTC. The encoded protein is CASSLSGTGVYEQYF.

The V and J genes are TRBV19 and TRBJ1-3; 10 bases are shared with TRBD1. With 5 bases clipped from V and 4 bases from J, the junction kept 14 bases outside the gene matches. This CDR3 region has 18 residues. CDR1 and CDR2 from the germline V gene are LNHDA and SQIVND (reference sequence). CDR3 DNA: TGTGCCAGTAGTTCGTACCTGGGGGACAGGGGATACGGAAACACCATATATTTT. This translates into CASSSYLGDRGYGNTIYF.

V is TRBV18 and J is TRBJ1-1; no clear D. Trimming stripped 3 bases from V and 8 bases from J, with 13 bases between. Per the germline V gene, CDR1 is KGHSH and CDR2 is LQKENI. The CDR3 has 13 amino acids. The CDR3 loop reads CASSPVREIEAFF. CDR3 DNA: TGTGCCAGCTCACCCGTCCGGGAAATAGAAGCTTTCTTT.

The chain recombines TRBV5-4 with TRBJ1-2, with 7 bases identical to TRBD1. In germline, CDR1 is SGHNT, CDR2 YYREEE (reference sequence). There are 18 residues in the CDR3. V was pared by 1 base and J by 1 base, with 13 bases of the junction left unmatched. DNA for the CDR3: TGTGCCAGCAGCTTGACCGCTAAAACAGGGGTGGGTAACTATGGCTACACCTTC. Amino acid sequence: CASSLTAKTGVGNYGYTF.

The J gene is TRBJ2-1, the V gene TRBV5-4; 7 bases line up with TRBD1. Losses at the gene ends were 1 base for V and 8 bases for J; bases not matched to a gene: 6. The CDR3 has 14 residues. The germline V gene has CDR1 SGHNT and CDR2 YYREEE (reference sequence). For the CDR3, the DNA is TGTGCCAGCAGCTTGCGACAGGGTTACGATGAGCAGTTCTTC. Its translation: CASSLRQGYDEQFF.

This clone has a handful of counts. The junction departs from the called germline gene at one end, perhaps through a read error. This chain uses TRBV10-1 with TRBJ2-2; no clear D. This CDR3 is 13 amino acids long. CDR1 is WNHNN and CDR2 is SYGVQD in the germline V gene (reference sequence). The CDR3 reads CASSEPNSGELFF. The CDR3 region has the DNA TGCGCCAGCAGTGAGCCGAACTCCGGGGAGCTGTTTTTT.

V usage is TRBV5-1 and J usage is TRBJ2-1, with TRBD2 as a possible D gene (6 bases). Germline V gene sequence: CDR1 SGHRS, CDR2 YFSETQ. The CDR3 runs to 12 residues. Trimming cost V 7 bases and J 7 bases, with 12 bases left between them. CDR3 region: CASHWGENEQFF. The CDR3 coding sequence is TGCGCCAGCCATTGGGGGGAGAATGAGCAGTTCTTC.

The rearrangement uses TRBV28 and TRBJ2-3, with 7 bases matching TRBD2. V was clipped by 4 bases and J by 7 bases; unmatched bases: 11. Per germline, CDR1 MDHEN and CDR2 SYDVKM. This CDR3 is built from 15 residues. The CDR3 region has the DNA TGTGCCAGCAGTTGGTCTAGCGGTGTCTTTAATACGCAGTATTTT. Its protein is CASSWSSGVFNTQYF.

The chain has TRBV28 and TRBJ1-2; D not resolved. There are 13 residues in the CDR3. Germline V gene sequence: CDR1 MDHEN, CDR2 SYDVKM. The V gene lost 6 bases and the J gene lost 4 bases, with 12 bases spanning the gap. The CDR3 bases are TGTGCCAGCAGGTTACACCCTATCTATGGCTACACCTTC. Translation: CASRLHPIYGYTF.

The CDR3 protein is CASSLSVGSGEAFF. The CDR3 region has the DNA TGTGCCAGCAGTTTATCCGTCGGTAGCGGTGAAGCTTTCTTT. This rearrangement joins TRBV27 to TRBJ1-1; D unclear. V lost 0 bases and J 7 bases, leaving 12 bases between the germline ends. Germline V gene data show CDR1 as MNHEY and CDR2 as SMNVEV (reference sequence). The CDR3 is 14 amino acids.